This T cell receptor (beta chain) was retrieved from a study of shared clonotypes between healthy human individuals. This clone was found once. The germline V gene encodes CDR1 MNHEY and CDR2 SVGAGI. V was trimmed by 8 bases and J by 0 bases, leaving 13 bases between them. The CDR3 is 14 residues long. The authors' processing: Owing to the provision of junction-only sequences devoid of quality scores by immunoSEQ, filtering differed. Generated by immunoSEQ multiplex PCR, the TCRdb table keeps only in-frame clones and is missing some. V and J calls and clone size come straight from that table; D and trimming were deduced from the DNA. The data hold millions of clones, with 90% to 95% observed a single time.

The J gene is TRBJ1-2, the V gene TRBV6-5; D may be TRBD1 (6 bases). The sequence was collected from a man in his late teens or twenties in good health. Specimen: naive CD4+ T cells sorted from blood. Subset: CD45RA+ positively selected. CDR3 coding DNA: TGTGCCAGCGGCCCCAGGGGAGCTAACTATGGCTACACCTTC. Protein product: CASGPRGANYGYTF.